This passage covers 19 T cell receptor beta chains from one sample sequenced in a study of prognosis after radiotherapy for stage I lung cancer. The study amplified the TCR beta CDR3 region from genomic DNA. This amplification was carried out by two rounds of multiplex PCR. The first round of PCR was done with primers that matched each TRBV and TRBJ gene. MiXCR was run by TCRdb on the multiplex PCR reads, yielding one entry per CDR3 protein. The data hold tens of thousands of distinct CDR3 sequences, with around 45% observed a single time. The sequencing here drew on PBMCs, taken before or after stereotactic body radiation therapy (not recorded which). The receptors shown here come from a donor at least 50 years old with non-small cell lung cancer.

The V gene is TRBV6-2 or TRBV6-3, the J gene TRBJ1-1; TRBD1 agrees at 7 bases. The V gene's germline CDR1 is MNHEY and CDR2 SVGEGT. The CDR3 length is 13 residues. V shed 6 bases, J shed 4 bases, and the junction held 5 bases outside the gene matches. CDR3 sequence reads: CASRYRGVTEAFF. The CDR3 bases are TGTGCCAGCAGATACAGGGGTGTCACTGAAGCTTTCTTT.

The CDR3 reads CAWEQGAKNSPLHF. CDR3 sequence (DNA): TGTGCCTGGGAACAGGGGGCAAAAAATTCACCCCTCCACTTT. J is TRBJ1-6 and V is TRBV30; 9 bases are shared with TRBD1. V trimming: 5 bases; J trimming: 7 bases; junction bases outside the gene matches: 6. The CDR3 length is 14 residues. Germline CDR1 and CDR2: GTSNPN and SVGIG (reference sequence).

Of note for this clonotype: With a far larger clone one base away, a read error is the likely cause. The genes are TRBV6-4 and TRBJ2-1, with D possibly matching TRBD1 (6 bases). The V end was cut by 7 bases, the J end by 10 bases, with 14 bases between. CDR1 is MRHNA and CDR2 is SNTAGT in the germline V gene. CDR3 length equals 12 residues. The CDR3 sequence is CASNRVAWEQFF. The CDR3 bases are TGTGCCAGCAACAGGGTCGCTTGGGAGCAGTTCTTC.

In the case of this clonotype: A far larger clone is just one base off, so this is likely a read error. The chain joins TRBV6-4 to TRBJ2-3, with D perhaps TRBD1 (6 bases). The length of the CDR3 is 17 residues. CDR1 MRHNA and CDR2 SNTAGT come from the germline V gene. Trimming cost V 8 bases and J 2 bases, with 23 bases left between them. CDR3 in amino acids: CASPKPQVGHHTDTQYF. The CDR3 DNA follows: TGTGCCAGCCCGAAACCCCAGGTGGGACACCACACAGATACGCAGTATTTT.

This clonotype was found many times. The chain links TRBV7-6 to TRBJ2-5, with a possible D match to TRBD2 (5 bases). Germline CDR1 and CDR2: SGHVS and FNYEAQ. This CDR3 is built from 12 residues. V was pared by 0 bases and J by 7 bases, with 6 bases between. The CDR3 loop reads CASSLASGTQYF. As DNA, the CDR3 is TGTGCCAGCAGCTTAGCGAGCGGGACCCAGTACTTC.

This clonotype was detected only a few times. The chain recombines TRBV2 with TRBJ2-2; D call uncertain. Trimming took 4 bases from V and 4 from J, leaving 4 bases between them. In germline, CDR1 is SNHLY, CDR2 FYNNEI. This CDR3 is 12 amino acids long. As DNA, the CDR3 is TGTGCCAGCAGTGCAGGCACCGGGGAGCTGTTTTTT. Its protein product is CASSAGTGELFF.

A word on this clonotype: A single base is all that separates this from a far larger clone, so a read error is likely. The rearrangement joins TRBV5-1 to TRBJ2-4, with TRBD1 matching over 9 bases. Near its end, the DNA agrees better with TRBJ2-5, so the J call may be wrong. Per the germline V gene, CDR1 is SGHRS and CDR2 is YFSETQ. The CDR3 extends over 15 amino acids. CDR3 bases: TGCGCCAGCAGCTTGGTGACAGGGGGACGGGAGACCCAGTACTTC. Its translation: CASSLVTGGRETQYF.

This chain uses TRBV5-5 with TRBJ2-3; TRBD1 might be the D (5 bases). CDR1 is SGHKS, CDR2 YYEKEE, per germline (reference sequence). The CDR3 totals 13 residues. Deletions cut 4 bases from V and 3 bases from J, with 9 bases between. CDR3 DNA sequence: TGTGCCAGCAGCGGGGCAAGGACAGATACGCAGTATTTT. This sequence encodes CASSGARTDTQYF.

By share, this clonotype ranks as medium-sized. The J gene is TRBJ1-2, the V gene TRBV12-5; D might be TRBD1 (5 bases). Germline CDR1 is LGHNT and CDR2 is FRNRAP. With 3 bases removed from V and 8 bases from J, the gap between germline ends came to 13 bases. This CDR3 is built from 13 residues. CDR3 coding DNA: TGTGCTAGTGGTTTATGGGGGTCGAGAGGCTACACCTTC. As protein: CASGLWGSRGYTF.

The rearrangement joins TRBV7-9 to TRBJ2-4; D is unclear. From germline, CDR1 is SEHNR and CDR2 FQNEAQ (reference sequence). The length of the CDR3 is 16 residues. The germline V and J ends were trimmed by 5 bases and 5 bases, with 19 bases remaining between them. The chain's CDR3 is CASSLLLGQWQNIQYF. In DNA, the CDR3 is TGTGCCAGCAGCCTCCTCCTCGGTCAGTGGCAAAACATTCAGTACTTC.

This clonotype was counted many times. The chain joins TRBV20-1 to TRBJ2-5; a possible D gene is TRBD2 (7 bases). The V gene's germline CDR1 is DFQATT and CDR2 SNEGSKA (reference sequence). The CDR3 length is 14 residues. Trimming stripped 0 bases from V and 5 bases from J, with 13 bases between. For the CDR3, the DNA is TGCAGTGCTAGAGATCGCAAGGGGGGGGAGACCCAGTACTTC. It is translated as CSARDRKGGETQYF.

This clonotype was seen repeatedly, ten times or more. The rearrangement links TRBV5-1 to TRBJ1-1, with D maybe TRBD1 (5 bases). The CDR3 is made up of 14 amino acids. CDR1 and CDR2 from the germline V gene are SGHRS and YFSETQ. Trimming pared 1 base from V and 5 bases from J, leaving 12 bases between. Here the CDR3 reads CASSLQGFVTEAFF. CDR3 bases: TGCGCCAGCAGCTTGCAGGGATTTGTGACTGAAGCTTTCTTT.

This clonotype was found many times. This rearrangement joins TRBV3-2 to TRBJ2-7; the table's D call of TRBD2 was not tested on the DNA. TRBV3-2 is termed a pseudogene. This CDR3 has 17 residues. CDR3 nucleotides: TGTGCCAGCAGCCAAACCGCGACTAGCGGGGGGCCCTACGAGCAGTACTTC. Protein sequence: CASSQTATSGGPYEQYF.

The chain has TRBV20-1 and TRBJ2-1; TRBD2 agrees at 8 bases. The CDR3 runs 16 residues. CDR1 is DFQATT and CDR2 is SNEGSKA in the germline V gene (reference sequence). J was trimmed by 8 bases and V by 5 bases; bases with no gene match: 17. The CDR3 reads CSASDPTSGGNYEQFF. CDR3 DNA: TGCAGTGCTTCCGACCCTACTAGCGGTGGAAACTATGAGCAGTTCTTC.

As to this clonotype: A junction end diverges from the germline sequence, so it may reflect a read error. The chain is built from TRBV11-2 and TRBJ2-3; 7 bases match TRBD2. The CDR3 loop spans 18 amino acids. The germline V gene encodes CDR1 SGHAT and CDR2 FQNNGV. The CDR3 loop is CACSATTLFRGGTDTQYF. CDR3 nucleotide sequence: TGTGCCTGCAGCGCGACGACACTTTTCCGGGGGGGCACAGATACGCAGTATTTT.

This chain connects TRBV5-1 to TRBJ1-6; 9 nucleotides match TRBD1. The CDR3 covers 13 residues. From germline, CDR1 is SGHRS and CDR2 YFSETQ. The trim removed 5 bases at V and 8 bases at J, leaving 2 bases unmatched. CDR3 residues: CASRDRGHSPLHF. The CDR3 region has the DNA TGCGCCAGCAGGGACAGGGGTCATTCACCCCTCCACTTT.

The chain is built from TRBV5-4 and TRBJ2-2; 8 bases match TRBD2. V lost 4 bases to trimming and J lost 1 base; unmatched junction nucleotides: 6. The CDR3 length is 16 residues. CDR1 is SGHNT and CDR2 is YYREEE in the germline V gene (reference sequence). Written as DNA, the CDR3 is TGTGCCAGCAGCCGGGGACTAGAGGTGAACACCGGGGAGCTGTTTTTT. It codes for CASSRGLEVNTGELFF.

The chain joins TRBV27 to TRBJ2-7; tentatively, D is TRBD1 or TRBD2 (6 bases each). The V end lost 5 bases, the J end lost 7 bases, and 9 bases lay between the germline ends. The CDR3 extends over 11 amino acids. Germline V lookup: CDR1 MNHEY, CDR2 SMNVEV (reference sequence). Written as DNA, the CDR3 is TGTGCCAGCAGTAAGGGGGGAGAGCAGTACTTC. Its translation: CASSKGGEQYF.

J is TRBJ1-2 and V is TRBV6-1; 8 bases map to TRBD1. Trimming took 6 bases from V and 3 from J; bases not matched to a gene: 3. The CDR3 loop spans 13 amino acids. Per germline, CDR1 MNHNS and CDR2 SASEGT. This CDR3 reads CASRQTGDYGYTF. In DNA, the CDR3 is TGTGCCAGCAGGCAGACAGGGGACTATGGCTACACCTTC.